This T cell receptor beta chain derives from a study of T cells after yellow fever vaccination. Notes on the study in general: Primary-vaccination clones mostly resurfaced post-booster (roughly 97% CD4, roughly 90% CD8). The secondary T-cell response peaked on day 5, not day 15, but was weaker.

Germline-derived CDR1 and CDR2 are MGHRA and YSYEKL. The CDR3 is 15 amino acids. The V segment lost 1 base and the J segment 6 bases; nucleotides outside the gene matches: 8. A note on this clonotype: The target antigen is unknown.

TCRdb called the 5' RACE reads again in MiXCR, with one record for every CDR3 protein. The table shows about 320,000 distinct CDR3 sequences, with roughly a tenth occurring only once. The clonotype was recovered from a man in his late teens or twenties who received the YFV17D yellow fever vaccine. This chain connects TRBV4-1 to TRBJ1-1; 7 bases line up with TRBD1. This sample comprised CD4+ T cells sorted from PBMCs, obtained 45 days after the yellow fever booster vaccination. The CDR3 is CASSQAAGGISEAFF. CDR3 DNA sequence: TGCGCCAGCAGCCAAGCTGCAGGGGGAATATCTGAAGCTTTCTTT.